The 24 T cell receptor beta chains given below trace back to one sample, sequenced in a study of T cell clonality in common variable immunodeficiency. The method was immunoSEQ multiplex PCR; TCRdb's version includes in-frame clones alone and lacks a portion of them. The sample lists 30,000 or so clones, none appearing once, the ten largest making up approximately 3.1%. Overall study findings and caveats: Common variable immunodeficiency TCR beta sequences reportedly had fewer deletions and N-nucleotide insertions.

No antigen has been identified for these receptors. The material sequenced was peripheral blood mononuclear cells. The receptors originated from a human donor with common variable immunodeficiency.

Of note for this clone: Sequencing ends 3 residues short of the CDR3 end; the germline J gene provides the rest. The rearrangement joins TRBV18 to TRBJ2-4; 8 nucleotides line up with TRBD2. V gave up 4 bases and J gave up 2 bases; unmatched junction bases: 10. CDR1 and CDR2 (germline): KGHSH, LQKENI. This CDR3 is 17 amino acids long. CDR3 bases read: TGTGCCAGCTCACTCGCGGGAGGATCAGGTACCAAAAACATT. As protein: CASSLAGGSGTKNI. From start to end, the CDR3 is CASSLAGGSGTKNIQYF.

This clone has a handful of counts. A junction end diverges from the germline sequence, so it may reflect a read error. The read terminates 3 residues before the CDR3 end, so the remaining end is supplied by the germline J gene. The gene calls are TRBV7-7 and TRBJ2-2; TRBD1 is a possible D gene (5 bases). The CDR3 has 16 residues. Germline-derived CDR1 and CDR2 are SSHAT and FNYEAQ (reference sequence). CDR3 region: CASSYGHGANTGELFF. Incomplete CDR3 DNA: TGTGCTAGCAGCTATGGACATGGCGCGAACACCGGGGAG.

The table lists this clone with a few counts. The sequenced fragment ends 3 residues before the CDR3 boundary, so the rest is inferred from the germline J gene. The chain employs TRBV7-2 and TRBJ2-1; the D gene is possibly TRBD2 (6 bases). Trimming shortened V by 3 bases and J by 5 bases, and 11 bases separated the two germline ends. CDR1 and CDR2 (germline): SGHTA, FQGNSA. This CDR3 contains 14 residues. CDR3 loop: CASSFRRGNNEQFF. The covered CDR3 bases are TGTGCCAGCAGCTTCAGACGGGGGAACAATGAG.

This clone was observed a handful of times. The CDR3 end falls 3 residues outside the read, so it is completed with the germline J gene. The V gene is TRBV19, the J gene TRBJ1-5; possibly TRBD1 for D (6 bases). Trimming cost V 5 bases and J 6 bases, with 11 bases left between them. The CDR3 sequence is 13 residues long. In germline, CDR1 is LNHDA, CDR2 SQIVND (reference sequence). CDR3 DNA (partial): TGTGCCAGTAGTCACAGGGTGGGTCAGCCC. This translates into CASSHRVGQP. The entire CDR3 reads CASSHRVGQPQHF.

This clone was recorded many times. The sequenced CDR3 bases are TGTGCCAGCTCACCGGCGGAGCTCCAAGAGACC. It is translated as CASSPAELQET. The complete CDR3 protein is CASSPAELQETQYF. The chain is built from TRBV18 and TRBJ2-5; no clear D. Read sequence stops 3 residues before the CDR3 end, and the germline J gene provides the missing end. V was pared by 3 bases and J by 1 base, with 9 bases between. Per the germline V gene, CDR1 is KGHSH and CDR2 is LQKENI. This CDR3 contains 14 residues.

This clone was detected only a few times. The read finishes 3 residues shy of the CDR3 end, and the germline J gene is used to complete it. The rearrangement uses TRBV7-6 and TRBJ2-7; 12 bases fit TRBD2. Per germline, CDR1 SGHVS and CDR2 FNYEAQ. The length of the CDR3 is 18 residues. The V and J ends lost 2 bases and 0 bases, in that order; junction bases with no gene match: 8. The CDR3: CASSLRLAGATSSYEQYF. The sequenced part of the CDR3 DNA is TGTGCCAGCAGCTTACGACTAGCGGGGGCCACTAGCTCCTACGAG.

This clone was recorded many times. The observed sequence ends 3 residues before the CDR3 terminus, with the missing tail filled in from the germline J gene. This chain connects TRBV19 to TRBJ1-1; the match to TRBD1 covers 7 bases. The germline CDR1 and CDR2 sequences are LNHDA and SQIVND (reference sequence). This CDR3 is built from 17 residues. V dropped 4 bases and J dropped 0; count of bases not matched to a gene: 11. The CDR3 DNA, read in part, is TGTGCCAGTAGTAAAAGGAGACAGGGCACAATGAACACTGAA. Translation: CASSKRRQGTMNTE. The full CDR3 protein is CASSKRRQGTMNTEAFF. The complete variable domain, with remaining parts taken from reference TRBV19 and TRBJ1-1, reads DGGITQSPKYLFRKEGQNVTLSCEQNLNHDAMYWYRQDPGQGLRLIYYSQIVNDFQKGDIAEGYSVSREKKESFPLTVTSAQKNPTAFYLCASSKRRQGTMNTEAFFGQGTRLTVV.

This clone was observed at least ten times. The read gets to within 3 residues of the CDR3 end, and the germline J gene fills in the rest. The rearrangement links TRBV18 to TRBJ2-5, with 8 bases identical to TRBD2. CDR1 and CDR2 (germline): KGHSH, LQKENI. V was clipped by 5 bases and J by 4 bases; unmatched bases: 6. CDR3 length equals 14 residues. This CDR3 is CASSYGGAVETQYF. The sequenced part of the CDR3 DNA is TGTGCCAGCTCATACGGGGGGGCCGTAGAGACC. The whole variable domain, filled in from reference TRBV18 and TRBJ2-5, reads NAGVMQNPRHLVRRRGQEARLRCSPMKGHSHVYWYRQLPEEGLKFMVYLQKENIIDESGMPKERFSAEFPKEGPSILRIQQVVRGDSAAYFCASSYGGAVETQYFGPGTRLLVL.

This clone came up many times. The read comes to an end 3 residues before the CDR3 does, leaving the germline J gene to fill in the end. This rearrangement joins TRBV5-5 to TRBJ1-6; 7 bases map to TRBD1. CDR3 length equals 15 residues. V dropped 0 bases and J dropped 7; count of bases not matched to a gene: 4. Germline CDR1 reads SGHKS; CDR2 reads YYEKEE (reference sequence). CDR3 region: CASSLEQGINSPLHF. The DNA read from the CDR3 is TGTGCCAGCAGCTTGGAACAGGGGATCAATTCACCC.

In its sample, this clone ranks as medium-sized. The CDR3 bases that were read are TGTGCCTGGACCAGGGAGGCCGGGGAG. Translated, it gives CAWTREAGE. In full, the CDR3 is CAWTREAGELFF. The chain recombines TRBV30 with TRBJ2-2, with TRBD2 as a possible D gene (6 bases). The read gets to within 3 residues of the CDR3 end, and the germline J gene fills in the rest. Germline loops: CDR1 GTSNPN, CDR2 SVGIG (reference sequence). The germline V and J ends were trimmed by 4 bases and 6 bases, with 9 bases remaining between them. The CDR3 contains 12 residues.

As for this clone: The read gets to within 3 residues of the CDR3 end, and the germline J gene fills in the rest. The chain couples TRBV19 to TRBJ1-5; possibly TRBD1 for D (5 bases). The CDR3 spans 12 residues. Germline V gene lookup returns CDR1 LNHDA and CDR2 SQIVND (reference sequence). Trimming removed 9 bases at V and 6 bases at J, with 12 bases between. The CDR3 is CARFRDSQPQHF. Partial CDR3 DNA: TGTGCCAGATTCAGAGACAGTCAGCCC. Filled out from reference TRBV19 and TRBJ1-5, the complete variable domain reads DGGITQSPKYLFRKEGQNVTLSCEQNLNHDAMYWYRQDPGQGLRLIYYSQIVNDFQKGDIAEGYSVSREKKESFPLTVTSAQKNPTAFYLCARFRDSQPQHFGDGTRLSIL.

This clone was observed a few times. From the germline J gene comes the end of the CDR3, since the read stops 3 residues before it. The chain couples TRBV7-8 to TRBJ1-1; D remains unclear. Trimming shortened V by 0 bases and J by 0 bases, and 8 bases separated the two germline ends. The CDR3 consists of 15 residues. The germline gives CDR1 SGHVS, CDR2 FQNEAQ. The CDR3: CASSLAGFMNTEAFF. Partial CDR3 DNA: TGTGCCAGCAGCTTAGCCGGGTTCATGAACACTGAA.

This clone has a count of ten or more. This chain's CDR3 is CSARDLGLNQPQHF. CDR3 bases read: TGCAGTGCTAGAGATCTGGGACTCAATCAGCCC. The V call is TRBV20-1, the J call TRBJ1-5; D might be TRBD1 (5 bases). The read finishes 3 residues shy of the CDR3 end, and the germline J gene is used to complete it. The CDR3 loop spans 14 amino acids. V was clipped by 0 bases and J by 3 bases, with 9 bases between them. Per the germline V gene, CDR1 is DFQATT and CDR2 is SNEGSKA (reference sequence).

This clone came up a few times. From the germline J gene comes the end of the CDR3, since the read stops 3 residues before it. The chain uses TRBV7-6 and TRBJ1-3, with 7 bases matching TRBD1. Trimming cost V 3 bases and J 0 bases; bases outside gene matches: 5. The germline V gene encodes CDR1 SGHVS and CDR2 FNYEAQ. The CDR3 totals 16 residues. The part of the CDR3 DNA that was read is TGTGCCAGCAGCTTGTCAGGGGGTGTCTCTGGAAACACC. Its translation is CASSLSGGVSGNT. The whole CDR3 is CASSLSGGVSGNTIYF.

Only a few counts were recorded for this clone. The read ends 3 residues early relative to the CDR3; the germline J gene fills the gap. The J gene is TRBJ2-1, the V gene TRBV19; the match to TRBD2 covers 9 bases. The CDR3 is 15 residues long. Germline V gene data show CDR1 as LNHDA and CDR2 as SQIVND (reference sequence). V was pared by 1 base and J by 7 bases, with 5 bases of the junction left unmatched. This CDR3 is CASSIAAGGQNEQFF. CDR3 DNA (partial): TGTGCCAGTAGTATAGCGGCGGGGGGGCAAAATGAG.

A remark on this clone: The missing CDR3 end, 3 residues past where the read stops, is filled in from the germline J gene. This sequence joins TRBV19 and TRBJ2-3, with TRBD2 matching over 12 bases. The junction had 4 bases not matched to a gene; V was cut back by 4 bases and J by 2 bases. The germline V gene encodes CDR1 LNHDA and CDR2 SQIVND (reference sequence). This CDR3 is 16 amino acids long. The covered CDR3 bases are TGTGCCAGTAGTACCCTAGCGGGGGGGAACACAGATACG. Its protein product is CASSTLAGGNTDT. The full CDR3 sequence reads CASSTLAGGNTDTQYF. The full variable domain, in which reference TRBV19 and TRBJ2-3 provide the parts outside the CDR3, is DGGITQSPKYLFRKEGQNVTLSCEQNLNHDAMYWYRQDPGQGLRLIYYSQIVNDFQKGDIAEGYSVSREKKESFPLTVTSAQKNPTAFYLCASSTLAGGNTDTQYFGPGTRLTVL.

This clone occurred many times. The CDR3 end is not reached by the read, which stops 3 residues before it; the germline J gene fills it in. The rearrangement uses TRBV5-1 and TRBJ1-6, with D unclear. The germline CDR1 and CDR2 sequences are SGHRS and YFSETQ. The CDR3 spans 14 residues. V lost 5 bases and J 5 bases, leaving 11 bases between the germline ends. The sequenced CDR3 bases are TGCGCCAGCAGGAGGGTTTCGGATAATTCACCC. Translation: CASRRVSDNSP. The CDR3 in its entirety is CASRRVSDNSPLHF. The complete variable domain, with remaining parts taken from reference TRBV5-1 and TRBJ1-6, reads KAGVTQTPRYLIKTRGQQVTLSCSPISGHRSVSWYQQTPGQGLQFLFEYFSETQRNKGNFPGRFSGRQFSNSRSEMNVSTLELGDSALYLCASRRVSDNSPLHFGNGTRLTVT.

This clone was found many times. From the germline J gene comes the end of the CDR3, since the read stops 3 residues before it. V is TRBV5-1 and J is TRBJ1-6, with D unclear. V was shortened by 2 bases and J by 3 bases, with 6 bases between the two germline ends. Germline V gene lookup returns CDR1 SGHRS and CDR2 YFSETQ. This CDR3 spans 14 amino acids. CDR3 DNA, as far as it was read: TGCGCCAGCAGCTTAAAGCTCTATAATTCACCC. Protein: CASSLKLYNSP. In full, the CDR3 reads CASSLKLYNSPLHF.

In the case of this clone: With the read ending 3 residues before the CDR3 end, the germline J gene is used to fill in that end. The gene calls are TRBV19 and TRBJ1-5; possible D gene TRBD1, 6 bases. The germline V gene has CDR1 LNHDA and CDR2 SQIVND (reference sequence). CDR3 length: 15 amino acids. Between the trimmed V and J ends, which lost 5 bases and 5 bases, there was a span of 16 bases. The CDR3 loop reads CASSPGRQAYQPQHF. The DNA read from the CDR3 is TGTGCCAGTAGTCCAGGCCGACAGGCTTATCAGCCC.

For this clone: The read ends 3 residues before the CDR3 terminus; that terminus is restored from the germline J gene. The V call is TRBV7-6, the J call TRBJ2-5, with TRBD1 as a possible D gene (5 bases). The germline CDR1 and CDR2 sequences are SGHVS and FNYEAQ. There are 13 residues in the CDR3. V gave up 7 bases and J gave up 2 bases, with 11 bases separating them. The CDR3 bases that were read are TGTGCCAGCACCAGGGCCCTACAAGAGACC. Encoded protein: CASTRALQET. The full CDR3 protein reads CASTRALQETQYF.

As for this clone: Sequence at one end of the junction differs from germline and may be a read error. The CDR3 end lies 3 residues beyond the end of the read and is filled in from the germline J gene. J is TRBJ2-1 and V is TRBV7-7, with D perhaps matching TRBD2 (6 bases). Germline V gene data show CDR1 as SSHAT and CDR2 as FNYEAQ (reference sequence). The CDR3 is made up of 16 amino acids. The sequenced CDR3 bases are TGTGCTAGCAGCTCCGGGAGCGGGCTTTCTTACAATGAG. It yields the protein CASSSGSGLSYNE. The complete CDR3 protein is CASSSGSGLSYNEQFF.

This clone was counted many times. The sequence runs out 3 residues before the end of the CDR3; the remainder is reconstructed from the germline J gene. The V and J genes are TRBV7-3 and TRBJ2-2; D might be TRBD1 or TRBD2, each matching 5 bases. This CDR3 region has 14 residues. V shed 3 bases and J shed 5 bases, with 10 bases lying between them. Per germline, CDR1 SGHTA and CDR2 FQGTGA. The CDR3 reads CASSLAGRTGELFF. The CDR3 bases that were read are TGTGCCAGCAGCTTGGCAGGGAGAACCGGGGAG.

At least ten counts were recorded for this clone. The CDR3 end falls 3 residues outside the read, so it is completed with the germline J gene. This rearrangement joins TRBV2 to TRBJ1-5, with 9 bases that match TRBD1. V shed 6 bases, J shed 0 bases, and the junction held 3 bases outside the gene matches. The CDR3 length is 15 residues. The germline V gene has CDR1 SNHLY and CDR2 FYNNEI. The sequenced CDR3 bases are TGTGCCAGCAGGGGGGACAGGGTTAGCAATCAGCCC. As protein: CASRGDRVSNQP. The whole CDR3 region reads CASRGDRVSNQPQHF.

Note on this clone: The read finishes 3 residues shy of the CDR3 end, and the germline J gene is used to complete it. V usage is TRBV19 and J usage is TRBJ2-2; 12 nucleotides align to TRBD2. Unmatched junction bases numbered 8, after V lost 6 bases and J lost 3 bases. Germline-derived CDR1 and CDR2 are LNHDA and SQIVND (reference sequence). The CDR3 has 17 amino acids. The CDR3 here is CASSFGLAGRYTGELFF. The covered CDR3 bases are TGTGCCAGTAGCTTCGGACTAGCGGGGAGATACACCGGGGAG. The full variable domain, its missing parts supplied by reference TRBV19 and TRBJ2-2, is DGGITQSPKYLFRKEGQNVTLSCEQNLNHDAMYWYRQDPGQGLRLIYYSQIVNDFQKGDIAEGYSVSREKKESFPLTVTSAQKNPTAFYLCASSFGLAGRYTGELFFGEGSRLTVL.